This TCR beta chain was sequenced for a study of T cell responses to AZD1222 COVID-19 vaccine. TCRdb keeps only in-frame clones here, not all; method: immunoSEQ multiplex PCR. The sample holds 100,000 to 150,000 clones; 89% are singletons and the top ten take about 1.6%. With V trimmed by 6 bases and J by 2 bases, 6 bases remained unmatched. CDR3 size: 14 residues. Germline values: CDR1 MDHEN, CDR2 SYDVKM. On this clone itself: The same CDR3 also results from other DNA sequences found in this sample.

Sequences were derived from peripheral blood, sampled on day 0 of AZD1222 vaccination. The sequence was collected from an adult in good health. The V and J genes are TRBV28 and TRBJ2-7, with 8 bases matching TRBD1. CDR3 sequence reads: CASRTGTGTYEQYF. The CDR3 nucleotides read TGTGCCAGCAGAACCGGGACAGGAACCTACGAGCAGTACTTC.